These 15 T cell receptor beta chains were sequenced from one sample in a study of cytomegalovirus exposure and HLA in healthy donors. In the PCR, 60 Vbeta and 13 Jbeta primers were used. This table comes from immunoSEQ multiplex PCR, and its TCRdb copy is limited to in-frame clones, with some not included. The sample yields 150,000 to 200,000 clones, approximately 83% seen once. Sequencing was done on a sample of PBMCs. The source of these receptors is a man younger than 35 in good health and CMV-seropositive.

The chain combines TRBV5-1 with TRBJ1-2; D is unresolved. CDR1 and CDR2 from the germline V gene are SGHRS and YFSETQ. The V gene lost 3 bases and the J gene lost 1 base, with 16 bases spanning the gap. The CDR3 covers 16 residues. CDR3 DNA: TGCGCCAGCAGCTCACTCGGTCCGGGTGATAACTATGGCTACACCTTC. This gives the protein CASSSLGPGDNYGYTF. The complete variable domain, with remaining parts taken from reference TRBV5-1 and TRBJ1-2, reads KAGVTQTPRYLIKTRGQQVTLSCSPISGHRSVSWYQQTPGQGLQFLFEYFSETQRNKGNFPGRFSGRQFSNSRSEMNVSTLELGDSALYLCASSSLGPGDNYGYTFGSGTRLTVV.

V gene TRBV4-1 combines with J gene TRBJ2-7; possibly TRBD1 for D (6 bases). Germline CDR1 and CDR2: MGHRA and YSYEKL. This CDR3 comprises 14 residues. V was pared by 3 bases and J by 3 bases, with 12 bases between. CDR3 sequence: CASSQEQTGYEQYF. The CDR3 DNA reads TGCGCCAGCAGCCAGGAACAGACAGGCTACGAGCAGTACTTC.

This sequence joins TRBV6-5 and TRBJ2-5; 12 nucleotides align to TRBD2. TRBJ2-7 matches the DNA end more closely, so the J call is doubtful. The CDR3 covers 16 residues. CDR1 and CDR2 (germline): MNHEY, SVGAGI. CDR3 in DNA: TGTGCCAGCAGTTACTCGTTGACTAGCGGGGGAGACGAGCAGTACTTC. Translated, it gives CASSYSLTSGGDEQYF.

J is TRBJ2-3 and V is TRBV10-3, with 10 bases that match TRBD2. This CDR3 spans 14 amino acids. Germline CDR1 is ENHRY and CDR2 is SYGVKD. V lost 2 bases and J lost 14; bases outside the gene matches: 10. The chain's CDR3 is CAISEKPLAGAGYF. CDR3 DNA sequence: TGTGCCATCAGTGAGAAGCCCCTAGCGGGGGCGGGGTATTTT.

The chain employs TRBV25-1 and TRBJ2-1; 8 bases align to TRBD1. Germline loops: CDR1 MGHDK, CDR2 SYGVNS. V lost 2 bases and J lost 7; bases outside the gene matches: 1. The CDR3 contains 13 residues. CDR3 loop: CASSERTGNEQFF. CDR3 bases: TGTGCCAGCAGTGAAAGGACAGGGAATGAGCAGTTCTTC.

CDR3: CASSSGGNSGANVLTF. The CDR3 nucleotides are TGCGCCAGCAGCTCCGGGGGAAACTCTGGGGCCAACGTCCTGACTTTC. The chain joins TRBV5-1 to TRBJ2-6, with D tentatively TRBD2 (6 bases). This CDR3 has 16 residues. Trimming took off 3 bases at V and 0 bases at J, with 10 bases between the two ends. Germline CDR1 SGHRS, CDR2 YFSETQ.

The rearrangement links TRBV27 to TRBJ2-5, with 13 bases that match TRBD2. V shed 5 bases, J shed 5 bases, and the junction held 17 bases outside the gene matches. This CDR3 has 19 amino acids. Per the germline V gene, CDR1 is MNHEY and CDR2 is SMNVEV (reference sequence). CDR3 loop: CASSQRTSGGPSEGETQYF. CDR3 DNA: TGTGCCAGCAGTCAAAGGACTAGCGGGGGCCCCAGCGAGGGCGAGACCCAGTACTTC.

The V gene is TRBV5-6, the J gene TRBJ2-7; possibly TRBD2 for D (5 bases). The CDR3 length is 14 residues. V was pared by 3 bases and J by 11 bases, with 21 bases between. Germline CDR1 reads SGHDT; CDR2 reads YYEEEE. Here the CDR3 DNA reads TGTGCCAGCAGCTCCTATGGGAGCTCAACGGAGGAGTACTTC. It specifies CASSSYGSSTEEYF.

The chain couples TRBV6-5 to TRBJ2-3, with 9 bases identical to TRBD2. CDR3 length equals 14 residues. CDR1 and CDR2 from the germline V gene are MNHEY and SVGAGI. V shed 5 bases, J shed 1 base, and the junction held 1 base outside the gene matches. This CDR3 reads CASSRTSGTDTQYF. The DNA for the CDR3 is TGTGCCAGCAGTCGGACTAGCGGCACAGATACGCAGTATTTT.

The chain links TRBV5-6 to TRBJ2-5; D call uncertain. The CDR3 totals 15 residues. Trimming left V 1 base short and J 1 base short, with 11 bases between. Germline loops: CDR1 SGHDT, CDR2 YYEEEE. Here the CDR3 DNA reads TGTGCCAGCAGCTTGTTGGAGAAAGGCCAAGAGACCCAGTACTTC. This encodes CASSLLEKGQETQYF. Drawing the rest from reference TRBV5-6 and TRBJ2-5, the complete variable domain is DAGVTQSPTHLIKTRGQQVTLRCSPKSGHDTVSWYQQALGQGPQFIFQYYEEEERQRGNFPDRFSGHQFPNYSSELNVNALLLGDSALYLCASSLLEKGQETQYFGPGTRLLVL.

The chain combines TRBV25-1 with TRBJ2-3, with 9 bases that match TRBD1. The V segment lost 11 bases and the J segment 5 bases; nucleotides outside the gene matches: 5. Germline V gives CDR1 MGHDK, CDR2 SYGVNS. The CDR3 length is 12 residues. The CDR3 nucleotides read TGTGCCCGGGACAGGGCCTTAGATACGCAGTATTTT. Translating it yields CARDRALDTQYF. The full variable domain, completed using reference TRBV25-1 and TRBJ2-3, is EADIYQTPRYLVIGTGKKITLECSQTMGHDKMYWYQQDPGMELHLIHYSYGVNSTEKGDLSSESTVSRIRTEHFPLTLESARPSHTSQYLCARDRALDTQYFGPGTRLTVL.

This clone was detected once. The chain combines TRBV5-1 with TRBJ1-3; 7 nucleotides line up with TRBD1. The V gene's germline CDR1 is SGHRS and CDR2 YFSETQ. J was trimmed by 1 base and V by 4 bases; bases with no gene match: 2. CDR3 length: 14 residues. In nucleotides, the CDR3 is TGCGCCAGCAGCGAGGGGGCATCTGGAAACACCATATATTTT. It specifies CASSEGASGNTIYF.

The rearrangement joins TRBV7-9 to TRBJ1-6; TRBD1 agrees at 10 bases. Germline CDR1 SEHNR, CDR2 FQNEAQ (reference sequence). Trimming at V came to 6 bases and at J to 11 bases, leaving 7 bases not matched to a gene. The CDR3 spans 14 residues. The CDR3 nucleotides are TGTGCCAGCAGTGGAGGACAGGGGGAGGCACCCCTCCACTTT. Translating it yields CASSGGQGEAPLHF. The full variable domain, its missing parts supplied by reference TRBV7-9 and TRBJ1-6, is DTGVSQNPRHKITKRGQNVTFRCDPISEHNRLYWYRQTLGQGPEFLTYFQNEAQLEKSRLLSDRFSAERPKGSFSTLEIQRTEQGDSAMYLCASSGGQGEAPLHFGNGTRLTVT.

This CDR3 is CASSARQGETSPLHF. The CDR3 region has the DNA TGTGCCAGCAGTGCCAGACAGGGCGAGACTTCACCCCTCCACTTT. The chain carries TRBV2 and TRBJ1-6; 7 bases are a match to TRBD1. J was trimmed by 9 bases and V by 4 bases; bases with no gene match: 9. Germline V gives CDR1 SNHLY, CDR2 FYNNEI. The CDR3 consists of 15 residues.

The chain is built from TRBV10-3 and TRBJ2-3, with TRBD2 matching 14 bases. CDR1 and CDR2 from the germline V gene are ENHRY and SYGVKD. The CDR3 is 18 amino acids. Trimming cost V 3 bases and J 1 base; bases outside gene matches: 6. CDR3: CAISDPGLAGGRTDTQYF. The CDR3 DNA reads as TGTGCCATCAGTGACCCTGGACTAGCGGGGGGTCGCACAGATACGCAGTATTTT.